A selection of T cell receptor beta chains follows, all from one sample in a study of blood T cells in healthy people across ages. TCRdb reprocessed the 5' RACE reads via MiXCR and lists one record per CDR3 protein. The table has some 1 million distinct CDR3 sequences, 35% to 55% seen once; the top ten hold approximately 20%. The sample taken for sequencing was blood. The receptors here all came from a woman aged 55-69 years in good health. CDR3s include the opening cysteine and the closing phenylalanine or tryptophan. D genes are given only for firm matches. Part of the rows lack a size; the others show once, few, many or a class for expanded clones.

TRBV10-3	-	TRBD2	TRBJ2-2	CASAGGADTGELFF	TGTGCCTCGGCGGGGGGCGCGGACACCGGGGAGCTGTTTTTT
TRBV6-2/TRBV6-3	few	-	TRBJ2-7	CASSDLADPYEQYF	TGTGCCAGCAGCGACTTAGCGGACCCCTACGAGCAGTACTTC
TRBV7-2	-	-	TRBJ2-7	CASSALGGPPTYEQYF	TGTGCCAGCAGCGCGTTAGGCGGGCCCCCTACCTACGAGCAGTACTTC
TRBV3-1	few	-	TRBJ2-7	CASSHGSLPSYEQYF	TGTGCCAGCAGCCATGGGTCGCTCCCTTCCTACGAGCAGTACTTC
TRBV27	-	TRBD2	TRBJ2-7	CASSPVGGGTYEQYF	TGTGCCAGCAGTCCAGTTGGCGGGGGGACCTACGAGCAGTACTTC
TRBV14	-	-	TRBJ2-5	CASSSRQIQETQYF	TGTGCCAGCAGCTCTAGACAGATTCAAGAGACCCAGTACTTC
TRBV10-3	-	TRBD1	TRBJ2-5	CAISESTGGFRETQYF	TGTGCCATCAGTGAGTCGACAGGGGGGTTTCGAGAGACCCAGTACTTC
TRBV20-1	-	-	TRBJ2-7	CSAPGPSSYEQYF	TGCAGTGCTCCGGGCCCCAGCTCCTACGAGCAGTACTTC
TRBV20-1	many	-	TRBJ2-1	CSALVLTGHLEQFF	TGCAGTGCACTCGTTTTAACGGGTCATCTTGAGCAGTTCTTC
TRBV12-3/TRBV12-4	few	-	TRBJ2-4	CASSSGTAKNIQYF	TGTGCCAGCAGTTCCGGGACAGCCAAAAACATTCAGTACTTC
TRBV19	few	-	TRBJ1-1	CASSTRTAEAFF	TGTGCCAGTAGTACCCGGACAGCTGAAGCTTTCTTT
TRBV7-2	once	TRBD1	TRBJ1-4	CASSSQTGSEKLFF	TGTGCCAGCAGCTCGCAGACAGGGAGTGAAAAACTGTTTTTT
TRBV7-2	many	-	TRBJ2-3	CASSFDGLVADTQYF	TGTGCCAGCAGCTTCGATGGGCTAGTGGCAGATACGCAGTATTTT
TRBV12-3/TRBV12-4	-	-	TRBJ1-4	CASSPGAGEKPFF	TGTGCCAGCAGTCCTGGAGCAGGGGAAAAACCGTTTTTT
TRBV7-6	-	-	TRBJ1-6	CASSLTRDNSPLHF	TGTGCCAGCAGCCTAACCCGGGACAATTCACCCCTCCACTTT
TRBV7-8	-	TRBD1	TRBJ1-1	CASSVRQGFNTEAFF	TGTGCCAGCAGCGTTCGACAGGGGTTCAACACTGAAGCTTTCTTT